A single TCR beta chain is shown here with its context. This entry belongs to a study of CD8+ T cells in alopecia areata. As the sequencing template, cDNA was produced by extracting RNA and reverse transcribing it. The table came from immunoSEQ multiplex PCR; TCRdb's copy has only in-frame clones and leaves some out. Of about 200,000 clones in the sample, roughly 64% are singletons; the top ten hold about 5.5%. Treatment meaning: oral pan-JAK inhibitor, 5-10 mg twice daily. Sequencing was performed on CD4+ T cells sorted from blood, taken at week 24, from a patient treated with tofacitinib. This receptor was obtained from a human donor with alopecia areata.

The CDR3 protein is CASTRGVLTDTQYF. The CDR3 DNA is TGTGCCAGCACCCGGGGGGTGTTGACAGATACGCAGTATTTT. V gene TRBV13 combines with J gene TRBJ2-3; 7 nucleotides match TRBD2. This CDR3 has 14 amino acids. V shed 7 bases and J 3 bases; nucleotides not matched to a gene: 7. The germline CDR1 and CDR2 sequences are PRHDT and FYEKMQ (reference sequence).